This is a list of T cell receptor beta chains from one sample in a study of cytomegalovirus exposure and HLA in healthy donors. The protocol was immunoSEQ multiplex PCR, while the TCRdb copy is restricted to in-frame clones and leaves out a portion. The top ten clones hold approximately 2% of a sample with 150,000 to 200,000 clones, about 70% of them seen once. Material for sequencing was PBMCs. The receptor source for this set is a woman in her thirties in good health and CMV-seronegative. Both conserved end residues are part of each CDR3. Each record gives: D gene, J gene, V gene, clone size, CDR3 protein, CDR3 DNA. A D gene is named only where the DNA matches it firmly. Size is omitted from some rows. Given values are once, few, many or a class for expanded clones.

NA | TRBJ2-1 | TRBV6-6 | NA | CASSLQGPPSNEQFF | TGTGCCAGCAGTCTACAGGGCCCCCCGAGTAATGAGCAGTTCTTC
TRBD1 | TRBJ1-2 | TRBV27 | NA | CASSRDRGTNYGYTF | TGTGCCAGCAGCAGGGACAGGGGGACTAACTATGGCTACACCTTC
TRBD1 | TRBJ1-1 | TRBV2 | NA | CASSEQGARGTEAFF | TGTGCCAGCAGTGAACAGGGGGCTCGTGGCACTGAAGCTTTCTTT
TRBD2 | TRBJ2-1 | TRBV6-1 | few | CASSDGGSGRDEQFF | TGTGCCAGCAGTGATGGGGGATCTGGGAGGGATGAGCAGTTCTTC
TRBD2 | TRBJ2-1 | TRBV11-2 | NA | CASSLKSGGAYNEQFF | TGTGCCAGCAGCTTAAAGAGCGGGGGGGCCTACAATGAGCAGTTCTTC
TRBD1 | TRBJ2-7 | TRBV2 | NA | CASRRPGQGAHEQYF | TGTGCCAGCAGACGCCCTGGACAGGGGGCACACGAGCAGTACTTC
NA | TRBJ1-4 | TRBV5-1 | NA | CASSLARLPNEKLFF | TGCGCCAGCAGCTTGGCCAGGCTACCTAATGAAAAACTGTTTTTT
TRBD1 | TRBJ1-5 | TRBV7-2 | NA | CASRPGQSSNQPQHF | TGTGCCAGCAGACCGGGACAGTCTAGCAATCAGCCCCAGCATTTT
NA | TRBJ2-7 | TRBV19 | NA | CASSIRRGASGYEQYF | TGTGCCAGTAGTATAAGACGGGGAGCGAGTGGGTACGAGCAGTACTTC
NA | TRBJ2-3 | TRBV7-3 | NA | CASSYSGYTDTQYF | TGTGCCAGCAGCTATAGCGGCTACACAGATACGCAGTATTTT
TRBD1 | TRBJ1-1 | TRBV4-3 | once | CASSQGQGALNTEAFF | TGCGCCAGCAGCCAAGGGCAGGGGGCGCTGAACACTGAAGCTTTCTTT
NA | TRBJ2-1 | TRBV27 | few | CASSLLGTGNNEQFF | TGTGCCAGCAGTTTATTGGGGACTGGAAACAATGAGCAGTTCTTC
NA | TRBJ1-5 | TRBV21-1 | once | CASSNGGTCRNQPQHF | TGTGCCAGCAGCAATGGCGGGACTTGTCGCAATCAGCCCCAGCATTTT
TRBD1 | TRBJ1-6 | TRBV19 | NA | CASSYRDRGREDSPLHF | TGTGCCAGTAGTTACCGGGACAGGGGGCGAGAGGATTCACCCCTCCACTTT
TRBD2 | TRBJ2-7 | TRBV28 | once | CASSTSGSKFYEQYF | TGTGCCAGCAGCACTAGCGGGTCCAAGTTTTACGAGCAGTACTTC
TRBD2 | TRBJ2-3 | TRBV5-1 | NA | CASSSSGYTDTQYF | TGCGCCAGCAGCTCTAGCGGATACACAGATACGCAGTATTTT
TRBD1 | TRBJ2-5 | TRBV5-4 | once | CASSSFDRGGETQYF | TGTGCCAGCAGCTCATTCGACAGGGGAGGAGAGACCCAGTACTTC
NA | TRBJ1-2 | TRBV4-1 | NA | CASSQVTLANYGYTF | TGCGCCAGCAGCCAGGTGACACTAGCTAACTATGGCTACACCTTC
TRBD2 | TRBJ2-7 | TRBV18 | NA | CASSPLAGNEQYF | TGTGCCAGCTCACCACTAGCGGGGAACGAGCAGTACTTC
TRBD1 | TRBJ2-7 | TRBV15 | NA | CATSRKQGSYSYEQYF | TGTGCCACCAGCAGGAAACAGGGGTCATACTCCTACGAGCAGTACTTC
TRBD1 | TRBJ2-1 | TRBV5-1 | NA | CASSFTRQGSYNEQFF | TGCGCCAGCAGCTTTACAAGACAGGGTTCTTACAATGAGCAGTTCTTC
TRBD2 | TRBJ2-7 | TRBV7-8 | NA | CASSLAGLAGGTYEQYF | TGTGCCAGCAGCTTAGCGGGACTAGCGGGAGGGACCTACGAGCAGTACTTC
TRBD2 | TRBJ2-1 | TRBV6-5 | NA | CASSYSSGSGSDEQFF | TGTGCCAGCAGTTACTCCAGCGGGAGTGGTTCCGATGAGCAGTTCTTC
TRBD2 | TRBJ2-3 | TRBV4-1 | NA | CASSHQGWLAGTDTQYF | TGCGCCAGCAGCCACCAAGGATGGCTAGCGGGAACAGATACGCAGTATTTT
TRBD1 | TRBJ1-1 | TRBV11-2 | NA | CASSLERTGRTGEAFF | TGTGCCAGCAGCTTAGAACGGACAGGGCGAACAGGTGAAGCTTTCTTT
TRBD1 | TRBJ2-7 | TRBV5-1 | NA | CASSLGDSEQYF | TGCGCCAGCAGCTTGGGGGACAGCGAGCAGTACTTC
TRBD2 | TRBJ2-7 | TRBV7-2 | NA | CASSSAGTSGRWSEQYF | TGTGCCAGCAGCTCCGCGGGGACTAGCGGGAGGTGGTCCGAGCAGTACTTC
NA | TRBJ2-5 | TRBV11-2 | once | CASTLSGEETQYF | TGTGCCAGCACCCTTAGTGGAGAGGAGACCCAGTACTTC
NA | TRBJ2-7 | TRBV7-9 | NA | CASSSRKTGSYEQYF | TGTGCCAGCAGCTCAAGAAAAACAGGGAGCTACGAGCAGTACTTC
NA | TRBJ2-1 | TRBV7-3 | once | CASSPMGAVDEQFF | TGTGCCAGCAGCCCCATGGGAGCTGTCGATGAGCAGTTCTTC
NA | TRBJ2-2 | TRBV6-5 | few | CASRPRQSNTGELFF | TGTGCCAGCAGGCCCCGACAGTCGAACACCGGGGAGCTGTTTTTT
TRBD1 | TRBJ1-2 | TRBV28 | NA | CASSFITREGANYGYTF | TGTGCCAGCAGTTTCATAACCCGGGAGGGGGCCAACTATGGCTACACCTTC
NA | TRBJ2-5 | TRBV7-9 | NA | CSSSLGGGGTKQETQYF | TGTTCCAGCAGCTTAGGGGGGGGCGGGACCAAACAAGAGACCCAGTACTTC
NA | TRBJ2-1 | TRBV5-4 | NA | CAFRGGTMIGQFF | TGTGCCTTCCGGGGAGGGACAATGATTGGGCAGTTCTTC
TRBD2 | TRBJ2-1 | TRBV4-1 | NA | CASSQGSTSGYNEQFF | TGCGCCAGCAGCCAAGGATCGACTAGCGGGTACAATGAGCAGTTCTTC
NA | TRBJ2-6 | TRBV4-1 | NA | CASSPFDRIPSGANVLTF | TGCGCCAGCAGCCCTTTTGACAGAATTCCCTCTGGGGCCAACGTCCTGACTTTC
NA | TRBJ1-1 | TRBV2 | few | CAIGGRGSRNTEAFF | TGTGCCATCGGGGGACGGGGATCCCGTAACACTGAAGCTTTCTTT
TRBD1 | TRBJ1-2 | TRBV5-1 | NA | CASSLVGDSHYTF | TGCGCCAGCAGCTTGGTGGGGGACAGCCACTACACCTTC
TRBD2 | TRBJ2-3 | TRBV6-5 | NA | CASRPSWRGTDTQYF | TGTGCCAGCAGGCCATCGTGGCGGGGGACAGATACGCAGTATTTT
NA | TRBJ1-2 | TRBV4-1 | NA | CASSQVGGIYGYTF | TGCGCCAGCAGCCAAGTAGGAGGGATCTATGGCTACACCTTC
TRBD1 | TRBJ1-4 | TRBV2 | few | CASSRIEVIGTAGRGTNEKLFF | TGTGCCAGCAGCCGGATCGAGGTGATCGGGACAGCGGGCCGTGGAACTAATGAAAAACTGTTTTTT
NA | TRBJ2-7 | TRBV29-1 | NA | CSVQGGTYEQYF | TGCAGCGTTCAGGGGGGCACCTACGAGCAGTACTTC
TRBD1 | TRBJ2-1 | TRBV7-2 | once | CASSLAVRSRGNEQFF | TGTGCCAGCAGCTTAGCGGTAAGGAGCAGGGGGAATGAGCAGTTCTTC
TRBD2 | TRBJ2-5 | TRBV4-3 | NA | CASSSQPGLAGGETQYF | TGCGCCAGCAGCTCCCAACCGGGACTAGCGGGTGGAGAGACCCAGTACTTC
TRBD1 | TRBJ1-2 | TRBV5-6 | NA | CASSYGTGDYGYTF | TGTGCCAGCAGCTACGGGACAGGGGACTATGGCTACACCTTC
NA | TRBJ1-5 | TRBV2 | NA | CASSTDGQPQHF | TGTGCCAGCAGCACAGACGGACAGCCCCAGCATTTT
NA | TRBJ2-6 | TRBV18 | NA | CASSPSYRAGANVLTF | TGTGCCAGCTCACCGAGCTATAGAGCTGGGGCCAACGTCCTGACTTTC
NA | TRBJ2-7 | TRBV27 | few | CASSLSSGSYEQYF | TGTGCCAGCAGTTTATCGTCCGGGAGCTACGAGCAGTACTTC